What follows are 8 T cell receptor beta chains derived from one specimen sequenced in a study of cytomegalovirus exposure and HLA in healthy donors (dated by TCRdb to between 2016 and 2019). The library was generated by the immunoSEQ multiplex PCR assay. For the multiplex PCR, a mixture combining 60 forward primers for TCR Vbeta segments and 13 reverse primers for TCR Jbeta segments was used. TCRdb took over this immuneACCESS table, retaining in-frame rearrangements with V and J assigned. Such tables are incomplete; in checked studies, under half of the missing clones stem from an unresolved V gene, and the remainder is unexplained. The sample records 120,000 or so clones, around three quarters of which are singletons. Approximately 1.2% of the sample rests with the top ten. The sample comprised PBMCs. The receptors shown here come from a female donor in good health and CMV-seronegative.

The chain combines TRBV7-8 with TRBJ1-3, with D maybe TRBD1 (6 bases). CDR1 is SGHVS, CDR2 FQNEAQ, per germline. The V and J ends lost 2 bases and 6 bases respectively, with 23 bases between them. The CDR3 contains 18 residues. CDR3 loop: CASSLRDITYEYENTIYF. DNA of the CDR3: TGTGCCAGCAGCTTACGGGACATTACTTATGAATATGAAAACACCATATATTTT.

This chain joins TRBV6-1 and TRBJ2-7, with 7 bases fitting TRBD1. Trimming cost V 3 bases and J 0 bases; bases outside gene matches: 5. The CDR3 is 15 amino acids. The germline gives CDR1 MNHNS, CDR2 SASEGT. CDR3: CASSDRDSPSYEQYF. CDR3 nucleotide sequence: TGTGCCAGCAGTGACCGGGACAGCCCCTCCTACGAGCAGTACTTC.

The chain recombines TRBV7-6 with TRBJ2-1, with 7 bases that match TRBD2. V shed 4 bases and J 0 bases; nucleotides not matched to a gene: 3. Germline CDR1 SGHVS, CDR2 FNYEAQ. The CDR3 sequence is 15 residues long. The CDR3 spells CASSSTGGSYNEQFF. In DNA, the CDR3 is TGTGCCAGCAGCTCGACGGGGGGCTCCTACAATGAGCAGTTCTTC.

The rearrangement joins TRBV5-1 to TRBJ2-2, with unresolved D. The CDR3 loop spans 16 amino acids. From germline, CDR1 is SGHRS and CDR2 YFSETQ. V lost 4 bases to trimming and J lost 0 bases, with 13 bases between them. CDR3 sequence reads: CASSQDVAPNTGELFF. CDR3 nucleotides: TGCGCCAGCAGCCAGGATGTGGCACCGAACACCGGGGAGCTGTTTTTT.

This chain joins TRBV5-4 and TRBJ2-7; D is uncertain. Looked up from germline, CDR1 is SGHNT and CDR2 is YYREEE (reference sequence). This CDR3 is 14 amino acids long. With 5 bases removed from V and 0 bases from J, the gap between germline ends came to 12 bases. The CDR3 protein is CASRSEASSYEQYF. CDR3 nucleotides: TGTGCCAGCAGGTCAGAAGCGAGCTCCTACGAGCAGTACTTC.

The V gene is TRBV30, the J gene TRBJ1-3, with D maybe TRBD1 (5 bases). Germline V CDR1 and CDR2: GTSNPN, SVGIG (reference sequence). Trimming took 0 bases from V and 2 from J, leaving 14 bases between them. The CDR3 is 16 residues long. CDR3 protein: CAWSVRPGNPGNTIYF. CDR3 DNA sequence: TGTGCCTGGAGTGTACGCCCAGGGAACCCTGGAAACACCATATATTTT.

The gene calls are TRBV11-2 and TRBJ2-7; D is undetermined. Germline-derived CDR1 and CDR2 are SGHAT and FQNNGV. The CDR3 totals 16 residues. Trimming took 0 bases from V and 0 from J, leaving 12 bases between them. The CDR3 is CASSLDQALRSYEQYF. The CDR3 DNA reads as TGTGCCAGCAGCTTAGATCAGGCCTTACGCTCCTACGAGCAGTACTTC.

The chain uses TRBV4-1 and TRBJ2-1; 16 bases agree with TRBD2. The CDR3 is 19 residues long. With 3 bases clipped from V and 7 bases from J, the junction kept 12 bases outside the gene matches. Germline values: CDR1 MGHRA, CDR2 YSYEKL. The CDR3 is CASSHSPGLAGGPSNEQFF. Written as DNA, the CDR3 is TGCGCCAGCAGCCATAGTCCGGGACTAGCGGGAGGGCCGAGTAATGAGCAGTTCTTC.